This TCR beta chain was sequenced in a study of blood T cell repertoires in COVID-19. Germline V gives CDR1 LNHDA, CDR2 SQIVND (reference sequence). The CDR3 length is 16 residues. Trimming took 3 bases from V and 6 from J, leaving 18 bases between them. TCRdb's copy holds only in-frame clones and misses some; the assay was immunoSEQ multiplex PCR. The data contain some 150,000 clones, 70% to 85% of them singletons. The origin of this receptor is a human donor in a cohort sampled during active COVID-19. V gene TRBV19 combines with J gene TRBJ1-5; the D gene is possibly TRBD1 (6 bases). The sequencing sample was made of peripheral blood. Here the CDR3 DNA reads TGTGCCAGTAGTATGGTCTTTGCAGGGGAGAGTCAGCCCCAGCATTTT. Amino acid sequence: CASSMVFAGESQPQHF.